The 29 T cell receptor beta chains reported below all come from one sample, sequenced in a study of cytomegalovirus exposure and HLA in healthy donors (dated by TCRdb to the late 2010s). Libraries were constructed by the immunoSEQ multiplex PCR assay. TCRdb holds this immuneACCESS table with in-frame rearrangements only. Some clones are missing; in checked studies, unresolved V genes explain under half, and the rest has no known cause. The sample contains around 71,000 clones, 85% to 95% of them found a single time. Roughly 1.4% of the sample lies in the top ten. The sample taken for sequencing was PBMCs. Receptor source: a man between 18 and 35 years old in good health and CMV-seropositive.

The V and J genes are TRBV18 and TRBJ2-1; 10 bases are shared with TRBD2. CDR1 and CDR2 from the germline V gene are KGHSH and LQKENI. The CDR3 extends over 18 amino acids. V lost 3 bases and J lost 2; bases outside the gene matches: 10. This CDR3 is CASSPSSSSGSTYNEQFF. CDR3 coding DNA: TGTGCCAGCTCACCCTCGAGTTCTAGCGGGAGCACCTACAATGAGCAGTTCTTC.

The V and J genes are TRBV28 and TRBJ1-2; 7 positions agree with TRBD1. CDR1 and CDR2 (germline): MDHEN, SYDVKM. CDR3 length: 14 amino acids. V was pared by 5 bases and J by 2 bases, with 5 bases of the junction left unmatched. CDR3 region: CASSRGGPNYGYTF. The CDR3 bases are TGTGCCAGCAGTCGAGGGGGCCCCAACTATGGCTACACCTTC.

The V gene is TRBV5-1, the J gene TRBJ2-5; D is uncertain. V lost 3 bases, J lost 1 base, and 10 bases lay in between. Germline V gene lookup returns CDR1 SGHRS and CDR2 YFSETQ. The CDR3 length is 14 residues. The CDR3 coding sequence is TGCGCCAGCAGCTCTGCTAGGCTCCAAGAGACCCAGTACTTC. It specifies CASSSARLQETQYF.

The V and J genes are TRBV28 and TRBJ1-1; D perhaps matches TRBD1 (5 bases). The V gene lost 2 bases and the J gene lost 0 bases, with 10 bases spanning the gap. The CDR3 runs to 15 residues. Per the germline V gene, CDR1 is MDHEN and CDR2 is SYDVKM. The CDR3 coding sequence is TGTGCCAGCAGTTTAGAAGGGACTCTGAACACTGAAGCTTTCTTT. Protein product: CASSLEGTLNTEAFF.

The gene calls are TRBV29-1 and TRBJ2-3; D gene uncertain. This CDR3 contains 12 residues. The germline V gene encodes CDR1 SQVTM and CDR2 ANQGSEA. Trimming shortened V by 4 bases and J by 1 base, and 6 bases separated the two germline ends. The CDR3 DNA reads TGCAGCGTTGTTGAGGGCACAGATACGCAGTATTTT. Amino acid sequence: CSVVEGTDTQYF.

J is TRBJ2-7 and V is TRBV4-1; tentative D call: TRBD2 (6 bases). V was shortened by 4 bases and J by 6 bases, with 22 bases between the two germline ends. Germline CDR1 reads MGHRA; CDR2 reads YSYEKL. This CDR3 contains 16 residues. CDR3 protein: CASSPVGGGSGGEQYF. CDR3 coding DNA: TGCGCCAGCAGCCCAGTAGGAGGAGGGAGTGGGGGCGAGCAGTACTTC.

The J gene is TRBJ2-1, the V gene TRBV5-6; D gene ambiguous. Germline values: CDR1 SGHDT, CDR2 YYEEEE. Trimming took off 5 bases at V and 1 base at J, with 13 bases between the two ends. This CDR3 is built from 15 residues. DNA of the CDR3: TGTGCCAGCAGGGTCCTGGGCCGTTCCTACAATGAGCAGTTCTTC. Its protein is CASRVLGRSYNEQFF.

This chain connects TRBV4-1 to TRBJ2-2; 8 positions agree with TRBD2. The CDR3 sequence is 17 residues long. Trimming cost V 1 base and J 6 bases; bases outside gene matches: 10. Germline V lookup: CDR1 MGHRA, CDR2 YSYEKL. The CDR3 is CASSQGGGRRVAGELFF. The CDR3 DNA is TGCGCCAGCAGCCAAGGCGGGGGGAGAAGGGTTGCCGGGGAGCTGTTTTTT.

The chain combines TRBV7-3 with TRBJ2-7, with 10 bases lining up with TRBD2. CDR3 length equals 14 residues. With 5 bases clipped from V and 2 bases from J, the junction kept 3 bases outside the gene matches. Germline assignment: CDR1 SGHTA and CDR2 FQGTGA. CDR3 DNA sequence: TGTGCCAGCAGCCCAAGCGGGAGGGCCTACGAGCAGTACTTC. Translated, it gives CASSPSGRAYEQYF.

The genes are TRBV5-1 and TRBJ2-3; TRBD1 might be the D (6 bases). Germline CDR1 SGHRS, CDR2 YFSETQ. Between the trimmed V and J ends, which lost 1 base and 2 bases, there was a span of 8 bases. The CDR3 sequence is 14 residues long. CDR3 coding DNA: TGCGCCAGCAGCTTGACAGGGCTCACAGATACGCAGTATTTT. This encodes CASSLTGLTDTQYF. The whole variable domain, remainder taken from reference TRBV5-1 and TRBJ2-3, is KAGVTQTPRYLIKTRGQQVTLSCSPISGHRSVSWYQQTPGQGLQFLFEYFSETQRNKGNFPGRFSGRQFSNSRSEMNVSTLELGDSALYLCASSLTGLTDTQYFGPGTRLTVL.

The gene calls are TRBV5-1 and TRBJ2-2, with TRBD2 identical over 8 bases. With 1 base clipped from V and 6 bases from J, the junction kept 5 bases outside the gene matches. Germline values: CDR1 SGHRS, CDR2 YFSETQ. The CDR3 length is 15 residues. As DNA, the CDR3 is TGCGCCAGCAGCTTGAACACGGGAGGGGCCGGGGAGCTGTTTTTT. Encoded protein: CASSLNTGGAGELFF. The full variable domain, rest sourced from reference TRBV5-1 and TRBJ2-2, is KAGVTQTPRYLIKTRGQQVTLSCSPISGHRSVSWYQQTPGQGLQFLFEYFSETQRNKGNFPGRFSGRQFSNSRSEMNVSTLELGDSALYLCASSLNTGGAGELFFGEGSRLTVL.

The V gene is TRBV27, the J gene TRBJ1-1, with 9 bases matching TRBD1. This CDR3 spans 15 amino acids. CDR1 and CDR2 (germline): MNHEY, SMNVEV (reference sequence). V shed 9 bases and J 0 bases; nucleotides not matched to a gene: 8. The CDR3 loop reads CASGTGRLMNTEAFF. Here the CDR3 DNA reads TGTGCCAGTGGGACAGGGAGACTCATGAACACTGAAGCTTTCTTT.

The chain recombines TRBV15 with TRBJ2-7; weak D call: TRBD2 (6 bases). CDR1 and CDR2 (germline): LNHNV, YYDKDF (reference sequence). With 0 bases removed from V and 4 bases from J, the gap between germline ends came to 13 bases. The CDR3 consists of 15 residues. As DNA, the CDR3 is TGTGCCACCAGCAGAGATAGTGGAGGGCTATACGAGCAGTACTTC. Translation: CATSRDSGGLYEQYF.

A single count supports this clone. The rearrangement links TRBV5-5 to TRBJ2-7; 7 bases match TRBD2. V lost 1 base to trimming and J lost 2 bases; unmatched junction nucleotides: 3. There are 14 residues in the CDR3. From germline, CDR1 is SGHKS and CDR2 YYEKEE (reference sequence). CDR3 nucleotide sequence: TGTGCCAGCAGCTTGACTAGCGCGGCCTACGAGCAGTACTTC. This translates into CASSLTSAAYEQYF.

The chain couples TRBV7-8 to TRBJ2-5, with 10 bases matching TRBD1. Germline V gene data show CDR1 as SGHVS and CDR2 as FQNEAQ. The length of the CDR3 is 17 residues. The V segment lost 6 bases and the J segment 9 bases; nucleotides outside the gene matches: 19. CDR3: CASSLTPGTGVMGAQYF. CDR3 nucleotide sequence: TGTGCCAGCAGTCTGACCCCCGGGACAGGGGTGATGGGGGCCCAGTACTTC.

This rearrangement joins TRBV2 to TRBJ1-5; TRBD1 is a possible D gene (5 bases). Deletions cut 2 bases from V and 4 bases from J, with 15 bases between. The CDR3 consists of 16 residues. Germline V CDR1 and CDR2: SNHLY, FYNNEI. The CDR3 sequence is CASSERPGGSNQPQHF. For the CDR3, the DNA is TGTGCCAGCAGTGAAAGGCCCGGGGGATCAAATCAGCCCCAGCATTTT.

This chain joins TRBV2 and TRBJ1-2; D is possibly TRBD1 (5 bases). The CDR3 totals 14 residues. Trimming cost V 5 bases and J 3 bases, with 13 bases left between them. Germline V CDR1 and CDR2: SNHLY, FYNNEI. Here the CDR3 DNA reads TGTGCCAGCAGTTTAACACAGGCAGACTATGGCTACACCTTC. The encoded protein is CASSLTQADYGYTF. Looking up the rest from reference TRBV2 and TRBJ1-2 gives the full variable domain: EPEVTQTPSHQVTQMGQEVILRCVPISNHLYFYWYRQILGQKVEFLVSFYNNEISEKSEIFDDQFSVERPDGSNFTLKIRSTKLEDSAMYFCASSLTQADYGYTFGSGTRLTVV.

The rearrangement uses TRBV5-1 and TRBJ1-1, with no clear D. CDR1 and CDR2 from the germline V gene are SGHRS and YFSETQ. Trimming shortened V by 5 bases and J by 1 base, and 9 bases separated the two germline ends. This CDR3 contains 13 residues. This CDR3 reads CASRGYGNTEAFF. The CDR3 DNA is TGCGCCAGCAGGGGCTACGGGAACACTGAAGCTTTCTTT.

CDR3 DNA: TGTGCCAGCAGCTCTAGGACAGGGACCGGGGAGCTGTTTTTT. Protein product: CASSSRTGTGELFF. The rearrangement joins TRBV5-6 to TRBJ2-2, with 8 bases fitting TRBD1. V lost 3 bases, J lost 5 bases, and 3 bases stayed unmatched. Looked up from germline, CDR1 is SGHDT and CDR2 is YYEEEE. The CDR3 covers 14 residues.

This chain connects TRBV5-4 to TRBJ2-2, with a weak D call TRBD1 (5 bases). This CDR3 has 16 amino acids. Germline CDR1 is SGHNT and CDR2 is YYREEE (reference sequence). V lost 0 bases, J lost 5 bases, and 14 bases lay in between. The chain's CDR3 is CASSLAQGSRTGELFF. DNA for the CDR3: TGTGCCAGCAGCTTGGCGCAGGGTAGCAGGACCGGGGAGCTGTTTTTT.

The chain combines TRBV6-6 with TRBJ2-3, with TRBD1 as a possible D gene (6 bases). V gave up 2 bases and J gave up 8 bases, with 11 bases separating them. The V gene's germline CDR1 is MNHNY and CDR2 SVGAGI (reference sequence). This CDR3 comprises 13 residues. The CDR3, as DNA: TGTGCCAGCAGTTACCAGGACAGAGGTACGCAGTATTTT. This translates into CASSYQDRGTQYF.

The chain recombines TRBV10-3 with TRBJ2-7; possibly TRBD1 for D (6 bases). Between the trimmed V and J ends, which lost 10 bases and 2 bases, there was a span of 18 bases. The germline CDR1 and CDR2 sequences are ENHRY and SYGVKD. This CDR3 has 14 amino acids. CDR3 coding DNA: TGTGCCACCACCCACCTCCGGGACACCTACGAGCAGTACTTC. Protein product: CATTHLRDTYEQYF.

V gene TRBV6-5 combines with J gene TRBJ1-3; weak D call: TRBD1 (5 bases). This CDR3 is 16 amino acids long. V was pared by 0 bases and J by 2 bases, with 11 bases between. The germline gives CDR1 MNHEY, CDR2 SVGAGI. The CDR3 DNA sequence: TGTGCCAGCAGTTACTCGACCGGGACTACTGGAAACACCATATATTTT. This encodes CASSYSTGTTGNTIYF.

A few counts support this clone. This sequence joins TRBV5-1 and TRBJ2-7; 9 positions match TRBD1. This CDR3 region has 15 residues. The ends lost 7 bases at V and 2 bases at J; junction bases unmatched: 10. The germline V gene encodes CDR1 SGHRS and CDR2 YFSETQ. CDR3 sequence: CASHLTGGTAYEQYF. The CDR3 DNA reads as TGCGCCAGCCACTTGACAGGGGGTACCGCCTACGAGCAGTACTTC.

The chain couples TRBV10-1 to TRBJ2-2; maybe TRBD1 (6 bases). Per germline, CDR1 WNHNN and CDR2 SYGVQD (reference sequence). V lost 6 bases and J lost 10, with 15 bases in between. The CDR3 length is 13 residues. CDR3 region: CASSRGAGEELFF. The CDR3 nucleotides are TGCGCCAGCAGCAGGGGAGCCGGGGAGGAGCTGTTTTTT.

This clone showed up just once. Different DNA sequences within this sample yield the same CDR3. This chain links TRBV18 with TRBJ2-7; TRBD1 might be the D (5 bases). The CDR3 length is 14 residues. Looked up from germline, CDR1 is KGHSH and CDR2 is LQKENI. The ends were cut back, 2 bases at V and 2 bases at J, with 10 bases in the middle. Here the CDR3 DNA reads TGTGCCAGCTCACCAGGGCAGGGCGCCTACGAGCAGTACTTC. It yields the protein CASSPGQGAYEQYF.

A single count supports this clone. The J gene is TRBJ2-5, the V gene TRBV7-2; tentative D call: TRBD2 (6 bases). V gave up 4 bases and J gave up 1 base, with 10 bases separating them. Germline V gene data show CDR1 as SGHTA and CDR2 as FQGNSA. CDR3 length: 14 amino acids. The CDR3: CASSSRDFQETQYF. The CDR3 DNA reads as TGTGCCAGCAGCTCCCGGGACTTCCAAGAGACCCAGTACTTC. The full variable domain, completed using reference TRBV7-2 and TRBJ2-5, is GAGVSQSPSNKVTEKGKDVELRCDPISGHTALYWYRQSLGQGLEFLIYFQGNSAPDKSGLPSDRFSAERTGGSVSTLTIQRTQQEDSAVYLCASSSRDFQETQYFGPGTRLLVL.

The chain carries TRBV28 and TRBJ2-1; 11 bases agree with TRBD2. CDR3 length: 16 amino acids. Germline V CDR1 and CDR2: MDHEN, SYDVKM. The J segment lost 8 bases and the V segment lost 8 bases, leaving 14 bases of the junction unmatched. The CDR3 loop is CASFLGTSGLPDEQFF. CDR3 DNA: TGTGCCAGCTTCTTGGGGACTAGCGGCCTCCCAGATGAGCAGTTCTTC.

This chain uses TRBV6-4 with TRBJ1-4; TRBD1 aligns across 8 bases. Germline V gives CDR1 MRHNA, CDR2 SNTAGT. J was trimmed by 4 bases and V by 2 bases; bases with no gene match: 6. The CDR3 runs 16 residues. CDR3 in amino acids: CASSDTQTGDNEKLFF. DNA for the CDR3: TGTGCCAGCAGTGACACCCAGACAGGGGATAATGAAAAACTGTTTTTT.